This T cell receptor beta chain emerged from a study of T-cell memory formation after mild COVID-19 (dated by TCRdb to the early 2020s). Concerning the study at large: Most TCR sequence clusters were specific to one of the two donors. In a couple of donors, T-cell clones that expanded and contracted after mild COVID-19 were tracked by sequencing TCRalpha and TCRbeta repertoires over time. Two young, previously healthy adult volunteers made up the cohort, one male and one female. The paper as a whole reports these results and caveats: Balanced CD4/CD8 phenotypes were observed for clones contracting from day 15 to 85, whereas a bias towards CD4+ was observed for a second wave of clones expanding from day 15 to 37. SARS-CoV-2 specificity of the second-wave clones peaking on day 37 was not confirmed. The study included only a couple of mild cases, and larger cohorts that include severe cases with pre-infection samples were judged to be necessary. Contracting CD4+ clones appeared mostly in the CM and EM memory subsets, whereas CD8+ clones were enriched in EMRA. Some responding clones were detected in pre-infection memory, suggesting pre-existing cross-reactive memory T cells joined the SARS-CoV-2 response.

The instrument given in TCRdb is Illumina NovaSeq 6000. TCRalpha and TCRbeta cDNA libraries were built by 5'RACE with constant-segment primers, adding sample barcodes and unique molecular identifiers. RNA was extracted from every sample with Trizol reagent. Library amplification was performed in two PCR steps, and a second sample barcode and Illumina TruSeq adapters were introduced in the second step. The libraries were sequenced on an Illumina NovaSeq using 2 x 150 bp paired-end reads. Per the source publication's procedure: Demultiplexing of reads and collapsing into UMI-guided consensus sequences were performed with migec v1.2.7. Using mixcr v2.1.11, the UMI consensuses were aligned to TRA and TRB V and J templates and assembled into clonotypes. Clonotypes were classified as expanded or contracted when called significant by both edgeR and NoisET, with noise models trained on biological replicates. For edgeR calls, a false discovery rate-adjusted p below 0.01 and a log2 fold-change threshold of 1 were applied. As an exploratory analysis of dynamics, max-normalized trajectories of the 1000 most abundant clonotypes were examined by PCA with hierarchical clustering. Separately sequenced CD4+ and CD8+ repertoires were used to assign a CD4 or CD8 phenotype to each responding clone. TCRdb's own reprocessing of the public reads used fastp at Q25 and MiXCR and kept productive beta chains. Rows with one shared CDR3 protein collapse into an entry with the most common genes and DNA. These V and J calls derive from TCRdb rather than the authors' analysis. The sample table lists fewer than 450,000 distinct CDR3 sequences, less than 25% of them with a count of one. The ten top clones hold 7% to 9.5% of the sample.

In the case of this clonotype: Its specific antigen is unknown. Per-base quality was not reported, and no clone a single base away is much larger than it.

Via the germline V gene, CDR1 is KGHSH and CDR2 LQKENI. V drops 3 bases and J drops 3 bases, leaving 14 bases in between. Reading from cysteine to phenylalanine, the CDR3 counts 15 amino acids. CDR3 DNA only is kept here, 45 bases in frame from base 1. Ficoll-Paque density gradient centrifugation was used to isolate PBMCs. Sequences were obtained from PBMCs or a T cell subset sorted from them (not recorded which). The chain was built from TRBV18 and TRBJ1-2; the D gene identity is not certain. The origin of this receptor is an adult woman who had mild COVID-19 (a few samples of this study predate the infection). The sample titles of this study are shuffled in the database, so cell type and time point are left out; the donor was told from shared clones. The CDR3 reads as follows: CASSPTSGRDYGYTF. The DNA sequence follows: TGTGCCAGCTCACCGACCTCAGGACGGGACTATGGCTACACCTTC. With the rest looked up from the reference TRBV18 and TRBJ1-2 genes rather than sequenced, the full variable domain is NAGVMQNPRHLVRRRGQEARLRCSPMKGHSHVYWYRQLPEEGLKFMVYLQKENIIDESGMPKERFSAEFPKEGPSILRIQQVVRGDSAAYFCASSPTSGRDYGYTFGSGTRLTVV.